A single sample gave rise to the 24 T cell receptor beta chains below, sequenced in a study of regulatory and conventional T cells in RAG deficiency. The sorted conventional CD4+ T cells were CD25-low and CD127-high, with genomic DNA sequenced. The data were produced by immunoSEQ multiplex PCR, yet TCRdb's version contains in-frame clones alone and is incomplete. The sample shows more than 40,000 clones, over 80% of them seen only once. These data were also reused for a study on regulatory T cells. That study reports: The PCR used 52 TRBV and 13 TRBJ primers.

Sequenced input: CD4+ effector T cells sorted from blood. The receptor source for this set is a human donor in good health.

V and J are TRBV4-2 and TRBJ1-1, with TRBD1 matching over 11 bases. V shed 4 bases and J 6 bases; nucleotides not matched to a gene: 7. The CDR3 spans 15 residues. Germline CDR1 is LGHNA and CDR2 is YNFKEQ. CDR3 sequence reads: CASSLGPGQGAEAFF. The CDR3, as DNA: TGTGCCAGCAGCCTCGGTCCGGGACAGGGGGCTGAAGCTTTCTTT.

The CDR3 region has the DNA TGCGCCAGCAGCCCGGGGCGCGGGAATCGGGGCCCCGGCAATGAGCAGTTCTTC. Translated, it gives CASSPGRGNRGPGNEQFF. The chain uses TRBV5-1 and TRBJ2-1; TRBD2 is a possible D gene (6 bases). The V gene lost 4 bases and the J gene lost 6 bases, with 26 bases spanning the gap. The CDR3 runs 18 residues. CDR1 is SGHRS, CDR2 YFSETQ, per germline.

This clone was found a few times. The chain has TRBV6-7 and TRBJ1-1; no firm D call. TRBV6-7 is noted as an ORF with a role that remains uncertain. This CDR3 is built from 11 residues. V shed 7 bases and J shed 11 bases, with 14 bases lying between them. CDR3 amino acids: CASKKREEAFF. CDR3 DNA sequence: TGTGCCAGCAAAAAAAGGGAAGAGGCTTTCTTT.

The rearrangement uses TRBV6-6 and TRBJ1-5; a weak D match, TRBD1 (5 bases). This CDR3 is 14 amino acids long. The germline V gene encodes CDR1 MNHNY and CDR2 SVGAGI (reference sequence). Trimming pared 5 bases from V and 7 bases from J, leaving 15 bases between. Here the CDR3 reads CASSPGGEVQPQHF. CDR3 DNA: TGTGCCAGCAGTCCCGGGGGGGAGGTACAGCCCCAGCATTTT.

The V call is TRBV18, the J call TRBJ1-5, with 7 bases aligning to TRBD1. This CDR3 contains 13 residues. The germline CDR1 and CDR2 sequences are KGHSH and LQKENI. Unmatched junction bases numbered 3, after V lost 5 bases and J lost 5 bases. This CDR3 reads CASSATGDQPQHF. The CDR3 DNA reads TGTGCCAGCTCAGCAACAGGGGATCAGCCCCAGCATTTT.

The V gene is TRBV5-6, the J gene TRBJ2-7; tentative D call: TRBD2 (6 bases). The V and J ends lost 0 bases and 5 bases respectively, with 12 bases between them. The length of the CDR3 is 14 residues. The germline gives CDR1 SGHDT, CDR2 YYEEEE. The CDR3 reads CASSLGLETHEQYF. As DNA, the CDR3 is TGTGCCAGCAGCTTGGGACTAGAAACTCACGAGCAGTACTTC.

The rearrangement uses TRBV2 and TRBJ1-2; possibly TRBD1 for D (5 bases). This CDR3 spans 15 amino acids. Per the germline V gene, CDR1 is SNHLY and CDR2 is FYNNEI. V was cut by 5 bases and J by 0 bases, with 13 bases left in between. CDR3 amino acids: CASSSLGAPNYGYTF. CDR3 coding DNA: TGTGCCAGCAGTTCCTTAGGGGCCCCTAACTATGGCTACACCTTC.

This clone has a handful of counts. This rearrangement joins TRBV7-9 to TRBJ1-1; D unresolved. Deletions cut 5 bases from V and 3 bases from J, with 16 bases between. Looked up from germline, CDR1 is SEHNR and CDR2 is FQNEAQ (reference sequence). This CDR3 comprises 15 residues. CDR3: CASSPAGFGDTEAFF. In DNA, the CDR3 is TGTGCCAGCAGCCCTGCCGGGTTTGGGGACACTGAAGCTTTCTTT.

The V gene is TRBV29-1, the J gene TRBJ2-7; 11 bases are a match to TRBD2. The V gene end was trimmed by 4 bases and the J gene end by 2 bases; junction bases not matched to a gene: 4. The CDR3 length is 14 residues. From germline, CDR1 is SQVTM and CDR2 ANQGSEA. The CDR3 is CSVAPGLAAYEQYF. The CDR3 DNA reads as TGCAGCGTTGCCCCGGGACTAGCGGCCTACGAGCAGTACTTC.

Concerning this clone itself: The junction differs from germline at one of its ends, possibly a read error. The rearrangement joins TRBV7-7 to TRBJ2-3; 8 bases match TRBD2. There are 15 residues in the CDR3. Germline assignment: CDR1 SSHAT and CDR2 FNYEAQ (reference sequence). The CDR3 loop is CASSPNSGDTDTQYF. CDR3 DNA: TGTGCTAGCAGTCCCAATAGCGGGGACACAGATACGCAGTATTTT.

The chain is built from TRBV25-1 and TRBJ1-2, with D perhaps TRBD1 (6 bases). The V and J ends lost 3 bases and 6 bases respectively, with 14 bases between them. CDR3 length: 14 residues. CDR1 MGHDK and CDR2 SYGVNS come from the germline V gene. CDR3 amino acids: CASSDSGGLNGYTF. The CDR3 DNA follows: TGTGCCAGCAGTGATTCGGGGGGCCTTAATGGCTACACCTTC.

This chain uses TRBV18 with TRBJ2-1; the D is unclear. The germline V gene has CDR1 KGHSH and CDR2 LQKENI. The CDR3 has 17 residues. Trimming shortened V by 3 bases and J by 0 bases, and 15 bases separated the two germline ends. The CDR3, as DNA: TGTGCCAGCTCACCCGCCTTCGATGGAAGCTCCTACAATGAGCAGTTCTTC. Its translation is CASSPAFDGSSYNEQFF.

This clone came up once. The V and J genes are TRBV2 and TRBJ2-1; D is undetermined. The CDR3 has 15 amino acids. The V gene lost 5 bases and the J gene lost 4 bases, with 15 bases spanning the gap. CDR1 and CDR2 from the germline V gene are SNHLY and FYNNEI. The CDR3 sequence is CASSRMTGWYNEQFF. The CDR3 DNA is TGTGCCAGCAGTCGAATGACGGGTTGGTACAATGAGCAGTTCTTC.

This chain joins TRBV27 and TRBJ2-1; 11 nucleotides agree with TRBD2. Germline values: CDR1 MNHEY, CDR2 SMNVEV (reference sequence). The CDR3 totals 17 residues. V lost 2 bases and J lost 0; bases outside the gene matches: 3. CDR3 DNA: TGTGCCAGCAGTTTACCTAGCGGGAGGAGCTCCTACAATGAGCAGTTCTTC. Residues: CASSLPSGRSSYNEQFF.

V usage is TRBV5-6 and J usage is TRBJ1-1; the match to TRBD1 covers 9 bases. CDR1 and CDR2 from the germline V gene are SGHDT and YYEEEE. This CDR3 contains 14 residues. Unmatched junction bases numbered 6, after V lost 4 bases and J lost 5 bases. This CDR3 reads CASSRWDRVTEAFF. Here the CDR3 DNA reads TGTGCCAGCAGCCGCTGGGACAGGGTTACTGAAGCTTTCTTT. The variable domain in full, with the rest retrieved from reference TRBV5-6 and TRBJ1-1, is DAGVTQSPTHLIKTRGQQVTLRCSPKSGHDTVSWYQQALGQGPQFIFQYYEEEERQRGNFPDRFSGHQFPNYSSELNVNALLLGDSALYLCASSRWDRVTEAFFGQGTRLTVV.

The chain uses TRBV27 and TRBJ2-1, with TRBD2 matching over 11 bases. Germline loops: CDR1 MNHEY, CDR2 SMNVEV (reference sequence). The CDR3 spans 16 residues. V was pared by 6 bases and J by 4 bases, with 8 bases of the junction left unmatched. The CDR3 region has the DNA TGTGCCAGCAGAACAATCGGGACTAGCGGTTACAATGAGCAGTTCTTC. Residues: CASRTIGTSGYNEQFF.

This sequence joins TRBV7-9 and TRBJ2-5; 8 bases line up with TRBD2. The CDR3 extends over 18 amino acids. Germline CDR1 and CDR2: SEHNR and FQNEAQ (reference sequence). J was trimmed by 6 bases and V by 5 bases; bases with no gene match: 20. The CDR3 DNA sequence: TGTGCCAGCAGCCCACTCCGGGGGGGGGTTTCGAATCTAAAGACCCAGTACTTC. Translating gives CASSPLRGGVSNLKTQYF.

This chain links TRBV28 with TRBJ1-1; D gene ambiguous. Germline V gene data show CDR1 as MDHEN and CDR2 as SYDVKM. The CDR3 extends over 14 amino acids. V shed 2 bases and J shed 3 bases, with 10 bases lying between them. CDR3 region: CASSLELGYTEAFF. DNA of the CDR3: TGTGCCAGCAGTTTAGAGCTAGGGTACACTGAAGCTTTCTTT.

This clone has only one observation. The V and J genes are TRBV2 and TRBJ1-5; a weak D match, TRBD1 (5 bases). V lost 10 bases, J lost 0 bases, and 10 bases lay in between. Germline lookup yields CDR1 SNHLY and CDR2 FYNNEI. CDR3 length equals 13 residues. The CDR3 sequence: CATGDGSNQPQHF. In DNA, the CDR3 is TGTGCCACCGGGGACGGTAGCAATCAGCCCCAGCATTTT.

J is TRBJ2-1 and V is TRBV19; 14 bases map to TRBD2. Trimming at V came to 3 bases and at J to 4 bases, leaving 14 bases not matched to a gene. The CDR3 spans 20 residues. Per the germline V gene, CDR1 is LNHDA and CDR2 is SQIVND (reference sequence). CDR3: CASSMAISKTSGRAYNEQFF. CDR3 nucleotides: TGTGCCAGTAGTATGGCTATCTCAAAGACTAGCGGGAGGGCATACAATGAGCAGTTCTTC.

The chain links TRBV7-2 to TRBJ1-1; 8 positions agree with TRBD1. V lost 5 bases and J lost 6; bases outside the gene matches: 11. From germline, CDR1 is SGHTA and CDR2 FQGNSA. This CDR3 spans 15 amino acids. CDR3 in amino acids: CASSTARSDRAEAFF. CDR3 coding DNA: TGTGCCAGCAGCACCGCGCGGTCGGACAGGGCTGAAGCTTTCTTT.

The chain has TRBV6-1 and TRBJ2-5; D is undetermined. V lost 1 base and J lost 4, with 4 bases in between. The CDR3 runs to 12 residues. In germline, CDR1 is MNHNS, CDR2 SASEGT. The CDR3 here is CASSEDGETQYF. The CDR3 DNA reads as TGTGCCAGCAGTGAAGACGGAGAGACCCAGTACTTC.

V and J are TRBV11-2 and TRBJ2-5, with D possibly being TRBD1 or TRBD2 (5 bases each). Germline V gene lookup returns CDR1 SGHAT and CDR2 FQNNGV. V was pared by 1 base and J by 4 bases, with 13 bases between. The CDR3 has 15 amino acids. CDR3: CASSLALSGAETQYF. The CDR3 DNA reads as TGTGCCAGCAGCTTAGCCCTCTCCGGGGCAGAGACCCAGTACTTC. Supplemented by reference TRBV11-2 and TRBJ2-5, the full variable domain reads EAGVAQSPRYKIIEKRQSVAFWCNPISGHATLYWYQQILGQGPKLLIQFQNNGVVDDSQLPKDRFSAERLKGVDSTLKIQPAKLEDSAVYLCASSLALSGAETQYFGPGTRLLVL.

The rearrangement joins TRBV7-8 to TRBJ2-7; D ambiguous. This CDR3 has 14 residues. Trimming took off 5 bases at V and 2 bases at J, with 13 bases between the two ends. The V gene's germline CDR1 is SGHVS and CDR2 FQNEAQ. The CDR3 loop is CASSLVEAPYEQYF. In DNA form, the CDR3 reads TGTGCCAGCAGCCTAGTAGAAGCCCCCTACGAGCAGTACTTC.